The present entry profiles one TCR beta chain with its context. This clone was detected only a few times. This clone's antigen is unknown. Per-base quality was not reported, and no clone a single base away is much larger than it. The junction shows trimming of 1 base on V and 5 bases on J, plus 14 bases between the germline ends. Reading the germline V gene gives CDR1 SGHVS and CDR2 FNYEAQ. From cysteine to phenylalanine, the CDR3 is 15 amino acids long. Only CDR3 DNA remains: 45 bases, in frame from the first base. TCRbeta CDR3 regions were amplified from genomic DNA by means of the immunoSEQ Assay, a bias-controlled multiplex PCR. In the paper's pipeline: The number of nucleated cells in each sample was estimated by amplification of reference gene primers within the assay. To quantify the absolute abundance of each unique TCRbeta CDR3 rearrangement, sequence reads were collapsed and filtered. For each sample, productive Simpson clonality was calculated as the square root of Simpson's diversity index across productive rearrangements. Sourced from immuneACCESS, this table was stored by TCRdb with only in-frame sequences that have V and J called. A share of the clones is absent; for the studies checked, an unresolved V gene accounts for under half, and the remainder has no known explanation. V, J and clone size are taken as reported in that table, and D and trimming were inferred from the DNA itself. In this sample the table shows approximately 50,000 clones, approximately 85% of which occur a single time. Approximately 14% of the sample is in the top ten clones.

The record originates from a study of blood T cell repertoires in COVID-19 (TCRdb year 2020). Context from the whole study: Samples covering the acute and convalescent phases of COVID-19 were provided by collaborators in the United States, Italy and Spain. The samples were drawn from two sources: the first 160 participants of the ongoing ImmuneRACE study, and about 1,300 subjects contributed by 6 global collaborators. Sample metadata almost always included a de-identified subject ID, COVID-19 status, age in years and sex. HLA class I and class II types, where available, came from metadata supplied by the sample provider rather than from assay-based typing. The repertoires were made available in a free public database intended to serve as a resource for research on the immune response to SARS-CoV-2. Subjects who had been exposed to COVID-19, were actively infected with it, or had recovered from it provided the deeply sampled blood TCRbeta repertoires that made up the dataset. The prospective study material was composed of cDNA or gDNA derived from T cells, B-cell-depleted T cells, or PBMCs.

The collaborating institutions used their own protocols to collect whole blood in K2EDTA tubes. For TCRbeta analysis, collaborators shipped samples in one of three forms: frozen whole blood, isolated PBMCs, or DNA extracted from either of those sample types. What the research found in general, with its limitations: Clinical and demographic metadata were provided uncurated, with the amount varying by source and participant.

The specimen sequenced was peripheral blood. The rearrangement combines TRBV7-6 with TRBJ2-5; TRBD1 is a weak D gene call, 6 bases matching. The TCR originated in a human donor in a cohort sampled during active COVID-19. CDR3 protein: CASSLVAGTIETQYF. DNA sequence: TGTGCCAGCAGCTTAGTAGCCGGGACAATCGAGACCCAGTACTTC.